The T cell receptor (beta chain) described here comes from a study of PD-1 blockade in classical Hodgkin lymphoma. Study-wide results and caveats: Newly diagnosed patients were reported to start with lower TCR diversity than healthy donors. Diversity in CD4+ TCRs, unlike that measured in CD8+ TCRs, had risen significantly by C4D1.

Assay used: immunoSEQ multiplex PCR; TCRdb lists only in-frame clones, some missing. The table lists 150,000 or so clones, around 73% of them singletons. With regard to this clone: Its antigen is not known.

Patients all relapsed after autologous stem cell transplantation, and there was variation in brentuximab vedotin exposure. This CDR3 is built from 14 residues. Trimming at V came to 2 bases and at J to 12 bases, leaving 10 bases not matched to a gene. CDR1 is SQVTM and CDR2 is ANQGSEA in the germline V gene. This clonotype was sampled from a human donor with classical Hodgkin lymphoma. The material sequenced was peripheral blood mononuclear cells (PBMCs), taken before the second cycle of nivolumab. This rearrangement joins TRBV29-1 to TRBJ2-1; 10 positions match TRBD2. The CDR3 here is CSVEYGSGRPPQFF. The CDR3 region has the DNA TGCAGCGTTGAATATGGTAGCGGGAGGCCCCCGCAGTTCTTC.